Shown below are 22 T cell receptor beta chains from a single sample sequenced in a study of cytomegalovirus exposure and HLA in healthy donors. Only in-frame clones appear in the TCRdb table, and some are missing; sequencing was by immunoSEQ multiplex PCR. The table shows 100,000 to 150,000 clones, with about 88% occurring only once. Sequencing input: PBMCs. These receptors originate from a woman aged 18-29 years in good health and CMV-seronegative.

The chain is built from TRBV28 and TRBJ1-1; no clear D gene. Germline-derived CDR1 and CDR2 are MDHEN and SYDVKM. The CDR3 is 14 amino acids. Trimming removed 4 bases from V and 4 bases from J, with 13 bases in between. The CDR3 DNA reads as TGTGCCAGCAGTTCGTCATGGGAGGCCACTGAAGCTTTCTTT. It encodes CASSSSWEATEAFF.

The CDR3 region is CASSLLGLAGGYEQFF. CDR3 sequence (DNA): TGTGCCAGCAGCCTTTTGGGACTAGCGGGAGGTTATGAGCAGTTCTTC. This sequence joins TRBV11-2 and TRBJ2-1; TRBD2 matches at 15 bases. The germline V gene has CDR1 SGHAT and CDR2 FQNNGV. The CDR3 has 16 residues. Losses at the gene ends were 5 bases for V and 8 bases for J; bases not matched to a gene: 7. Supplemented by reference TRBV11-2 and TRBJ2-1, the full variable domain reads EAGVAQSPRYKIIEKRQSVAFWCNPISGHATLYWYQQILGQGPKLLIQFQNNGVVDDSQLPKDRFSAERLKGVDSTLKIQPAKLEDSAVYLCASSLLGLAGGYEQFFGPGTRLTVL.

The gene calls are TRBV7-9 and TRBJ1-2; D may be TRBD1 (6 bases). CDR3 length: 14 amino acids. V was cut by 2 bases and J by 3 bases, with 10 bases left in between. Germline CDR1 is SEHNR and CDR2 is FQNEAQ (reference sequence). The CDR3 is CASSLLGADYGYTF. In DNA, the CDR3 is TGTGCCAGCAGCTTATTGGGGGCAGACTATGGCTACACCTTC.

The rearrangement joins TRBV6-5 to TRBJ1-5; TRBD1 is a possible D gene (5 bases). CDR3 length: 15 residues. Germline CDR1 reads MNHEY; CDR2 reads SVGAGI. Trimming pared 0 bases from V and 6 bases from J, leaving 12 bases between. This chain's CDR3 is CASSYSGGPSQPQHF. CDR3 bases: TGTGCCAGCAGTTACTCGGGGGGTCCGAGTCAGCCCCAGCATTTT.

V usage is TRBV28 and J usage is TRBJ2-7, with 9 nucleotides matching TRBD1. The V gene's germline CDR1 is MDHEN and CDR2 SYDVKM. This CDR3 has 16 amino acids. V shed 6 bases and J 5 bases; nucleotides not matched to a gene: 14. CDR3 coding DNA: TGTGCCAGCAGGTTAAGCGGGACAGGGTCGAGACACGAGCAGTACTTC. Translating it yields CASRLSGTGSRHEQYF.

This clone occurred once. This sequence joins TRBV7-2 and TRBJ2-3; 8 bases are a match to TRBD2. V shed 0 bases and J 5 bases; nucleotides not matched to a gene: 7. Germline V gene sequence: CDR1 SGHTA, CDR2 FQGNSA. The CDR3 is 16 residues long. Written as DNA, the CDR3 is TGTGCCAGCAGCTTAGCCAGCGGGAGCGGTGTAGATACGCAGTATTTT. Residues: CASSLASGSGVDTQYF.

The chain recombines TRBV7-2 with TRBJ2-3, with 7 bases matching TRBD2. CDR3 length equals 16 residues. V dropped 5 bases and J dropped 1; count of bases not matched to a gene: 9. Germline V CDR1 and CDR2: SGHTA, FQGNSA. CDR3 sequence: CASSPFTGGGTDTQYF. CDR3 in DNA: TGTGCCAGCAGCCCCTTTACTGGGGGGGGCACAGATACGCAGTATTTT.

J is TRBJ2-7 and V is TRBV5-6; weak D call: TRBD1 (5 bases). Germline CDR1 is SGHDT and CDR2 is YYEEEE. The V gene lost 4 bases and the J gene lost 6 bases, with 11 bases spanning the gap. There are 12 residues in the CDR3. The CDR3 loop reads CASSGAQVEQYF. For the CDR3, the DNA is TGTGCCAGCAGCGGGGCTCAGGTCGAGCAGTACTTC.

This chain connects TRBV2 to TRBJ1-4; 8 nucleotides match TRBD1. The CDR3 is made up of 16 amino acids. Germline V gene data show CDR1 as SNHLY and CDR2 as FYNNEI. Trimming at V came to 5 bases and at J to 4 bases, leaving 9 bases not matched to a gene. CDR3 loop: CASSTTGDEDNEKLFF. CDR3 sequence (DNA): TGTGCCAGCAGTACGACAGGGGACGAAGATAATGAAAAACTGTTTTTT.

J is TRBJ2-7 and V is TRBV2; TRBD1 might be the D (5 bases). The germline CDR1 and CDR2 sequences are SNHLY and FYNNEI. Trimming shortened V by 6 bases and J by 4 bases, and 16 bases separated the two germline ends. The CDR3 runs to 14 residues. This chain's CDR3 is CASRQGGRAYEQYF. The CDR3 nucleotides are TGTGCCAGCAGGCAGGGTGGCAGGGCATACGAGCAGTACTTC.

The rearrangement links TRBV19 to TRBJ2-7; tentative D call: TRBD2 (7 bases). The CDR3 consists of 15 residues. The germline V gene has CDR1 LNHDA and CDR2 SQIVND (reference sequence). V lost 4 bases, J lost 2 bases, and 15 bases lay in between. The DNA of the CDR3 is TGTGCCAGTAGTACGCAGGGAGGGGGAGCCTACGAGCAGTACTTC. Translating it yields CASSTQGGGAYEQYF.

The chain has TRBV30 and TRBJ1-5, with D uncertain. This CDR3 region has 16 residues. The germline V and J ends were trimmed by 0 bases and 2 bases, with 14 bases remaining between them. The germline gives CDR1 GTSNPN, CDR2 SVGIG (reference sequence). CDR3 sequence: CAWSVRGTGRNQPQHF. CDR3 in DNA: TGTGCCTGGAGTGTACGGGGTACGGGTCGCAATCAGCCCCAGCATTTT.

The chain couples TRBV18 to TRBJ2-5, with TRBD1 matching over 8 bases. J lost 4 bases, V lost 6 bases, and 7 bases had no gene match. There are 14 residues in the CDR3. Germline assignment: CDR1 KGHSH and CDR2 LQKENI. CDR3 amino acids: CASSTGQGPETQYF. CDR3 nucleotide sequence: TGTGCCAGCTCGACCGGACAGGGTCCAGAGACCCAGTACTTC.

CDR3 sequence reads: CSVARQQETQYF. The CDR3 DNA is TGCAGCGTTGCTCGACAACAAGAGACCCAGTACTTC. This chain uses TRBV29-1 with TRBJ2-5; D uncertain. Deletions cut 4 bases from V and 2 bases from J, with 8 bases between. CDR3 length: 12 amino acids. CDR1 and CDR2 from the germline V gene are SQVTM and ANQGSEA.

The chain combines TRBV30 with TRBJ1-5; a weak D match, TRBD1 (6 bases). Germline CDR1 and CDR2: GTSNPN and SVGIG (reference sequence). This CDR3 is 17 amino acids long. Trimming left V 0 bases short and J 1 base short, with 16 bases between. The CDR3 reads CAWSVPRGEGSNQPQHF. The CDR3 region has the DNA TGTGCCTGGAGTGTACCGAGGGGGGAGGGAAGCAATCAGCCCCAGCATTTT.

This chain connects TRBV7-9 to TRBJ2-3, with D possibly being TRBD1 (6 bases). The V and J ends lost 6 bases and 3 bases respectively, with 10 bases between them. The CDR3 runs 13 residues. The V gene's germline CDR1 is SEHNR and CDR2 FQNEAQ (reference sequence). This CDR3 reads CASRQGTTDTQYF. The CDR3 coding sequence is TGTGCCAGCAGACAGGGTACGACAGATACGCAGTATTTT.

This clone was detected once. This rearrangement joins TRBV2 to TRBJ1-2, with TRBD1 matching 7 bases. Germline V lookup: CDR1 SNHLY, CDR2 FYNNEI. V lost 8 bases, J lost 1 base, and 7 bases stayed unmatched. There are 14 residues in the CDR3. The CDR3 loop reads CASPNRDSNYGYTF. The DNA of the CDR3 is TGTGCCAGCCCGAACCGGGACAGTAACTATGGCTACACCTTC.

V usage is TRBV28 and J usage is TRBJ2-3; 8 bases are a match to TRBD2. V lost 5 bases and J lost 9; bases outside the gene matches: 7. The CDR3 is 13 amino acids. Germline V gene data show CDR1 as MDHEN and CDR2 as SYDVKM. This CDR3 is CASSLGRGYTQYF. The CDR3 coding sequence is TGTGCCAGCAGTCTCGGGAGGGGTTACACGCAGTATTTT.

The chain carries TRBV11-2 and TRBJ1-1, with D hard to call. CDR1 is SGHAT and CDR2 is FQNNGV in the germline V gene. CDR3 size: 13 residues. Trimming pared 5 bases from V and 1 base from J, leaving 8 bases between. The CDR3 nucleotides read TGTGCCAGCAGCCACAACCGGAACACTGAAGCTTTCTTT. It is translated as CASSHNRNTEAFF.

V and J are TRBV4-3 and TRBJ1-2; TRBD1 matches at 9 bases. V lost 1 base and J lost 4; bases outside the gene matches: 7. Germline lookup yields CDR1 LGHNA and CDR2 YSLEER. The CDR3 length is 16 residues. The CDR3 loop is CASSQGTGAPLYGYTF. The CDR3 coding sequence is TGCGCCAGCAGCCAAGGGACAGGGGCACCCCTCTATGGCTACACCTTC.

This chain links TRBV6-1 with TRBJ2-7; TRBD1 matches at 7 bases. V lost 1 base, J lost 0 bases, and 6 bases stayed unmatched. CDR1 and CDR2 (germline): MNHNS, SASEGT. CDR3 length: 16 residues. For the CDR3, the DNA is TGTGCCAGCAGTGAAGAGAGGACAGGTAGCTCCTACGAGCAGTACGTC. Translating it yields CASSEERTGSSYEQYV.

This clone has just a few counts. The chain has TRBV4-2 and TRBJ2-7, with no clear D. CDR1 is LGHNA, CDR2 YNFKEQ, per germline. V was shortened by 0 bases and J by 2 bases, with 11 bases between the two germline ends. The length of the CDR3 is 15 residues. The CDR3 protein is CASSQDYAETYEQYF. CDR3 DNA: TGTGCCAGCAGCCAAGATTATGCTGAGACCTACGAGCAGTACTTC.